The entry below gives a single TCR beta chain sequence along with its context. In its sample, this clone was seen many times. It lacks a known antigen. Within one base of it there is no much larger clone, and no base qualities were kept. The immunoSEQ Assay, a bias-controlled multiplex PCR, was used to amplify TCRbeta CDR3 regions from genomic DNA. As for the original processing: The number of nucleated cells in each sample was estimated from the amplification of reference gene primers within the assay. To quantify the absolute abundance of each unique TCRbeta CDR3 rearrangement, sequence reads were collapsed and filtered. For each sample, productive Simpson clonality was calculated as the square root of Simpson's diversity index across productive rearrangements. Not all clones reach the TCRdb copy of this immuneACCESS table, which keeps in-frame sequences only. Checked studies attribute under half of the gap to unresolved V genes and leave the rest unexplained. For V, J and clone size, that table is used; D and trimming come from the DNA. For this sample the table gives fewer than 200,000 clones, of which about 88% were detected only once. The ten largest clonotypes hold less than 3% of the sample.

The sample belongs to a study of blood T cell repertoires in COVID-19 (dated by TCRdb to the early 2020s). Study-wide context: Collaborator samples came from the United States, Italy and Spain and covered acute and convalescent phases of COVID-19. A freely available public database, intended as a resource for researchers studying the immune response to SARS-CoV-2, is where the repertoires were released. A de-identified subject ID, COVID-19 status, age in years and sex were almost always included in the sample metadata. Deeply sampled blood TCRbeta repertoires from subjects exposed to, actively infected with, or recovered from COVID-19 were included in the dataset. The prospective study material was composed of cDNA or gDNA derived from T cells, B-cell-depleted T cells, or PBMCs. Where available, HLA class I and class II types were obtained from metadata supplied by the sample provider rather than from assay-based typing. The samples were drawn from two sources: the first 160 participants of the ongoing ImmuneRACE study, and about 1,300 subjects contributed by 6 global collaborators.

Per the germline V gene (reference sequence), GTSNPN is the CDR1 and SVGIG is the CDR2. Relative to germline, V is 5 bases shorter and J is 2 bases shorter, with 12 bases between their ends. From its cysteine to its phenylalanine, the CDR3 spans 13 amino acids. The kept DNA is CDR3 alone, 39 bases in frame from the first base. Overall study outcomes, separate from this receptor: The quantity of clinical and demographic metadata differed by source and by participant and was supplied without curation.

Whole blood was collected in K2EDTA tubes by collaborating institutions according to the institutions' own protocols. For TCRbeta analysis, collaborators shipped samples as frozen whole blood, isolated PBMCs, or DNA extracted from either of those sample types. The sample consisted of peripheral blood. The clonotype originates from a man aged 40-49 years with active or convalescent COVID-19. Recombination linked TRBV30 to TRBJ1-2; the D segment cannot be called with confidence. The nucleotides read TGTGCCTGGGCCGCAACAGAAAACTATGGCTACACCTTC. This gives the protein CAWAATENYGYTF. The full variable domain, with segments outside the CDR3 supplied by the reference TRBV30 and TRBJ1-2 proteins, appears as SQTIHQWPATLVQPVGSPLSLECTVEGTSNPNLYWYRQAAGRGLQLLFYSVGIGQISSEVPQNLSASRPQDRQFILSSKKLLLSDSGFYLCAWAATENYGYTFGSGTRLTVV.